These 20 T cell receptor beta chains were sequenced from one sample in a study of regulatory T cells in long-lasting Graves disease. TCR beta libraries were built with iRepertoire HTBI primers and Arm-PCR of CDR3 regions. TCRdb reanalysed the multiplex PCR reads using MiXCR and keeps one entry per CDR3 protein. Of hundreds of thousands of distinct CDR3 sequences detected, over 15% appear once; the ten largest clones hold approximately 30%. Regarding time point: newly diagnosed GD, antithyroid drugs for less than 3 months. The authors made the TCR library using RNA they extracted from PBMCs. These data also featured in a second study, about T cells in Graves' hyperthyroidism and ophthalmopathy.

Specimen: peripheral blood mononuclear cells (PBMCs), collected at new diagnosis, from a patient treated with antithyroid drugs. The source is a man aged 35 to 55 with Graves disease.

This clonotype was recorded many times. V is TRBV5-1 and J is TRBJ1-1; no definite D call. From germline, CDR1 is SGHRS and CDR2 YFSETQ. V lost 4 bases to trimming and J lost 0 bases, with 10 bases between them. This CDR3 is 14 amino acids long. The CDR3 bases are TGCGCCAGCAGCCCCTCCCCCATGAACACTGAAGCTTTCTTT. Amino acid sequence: CASSPSPMNTEAFF.

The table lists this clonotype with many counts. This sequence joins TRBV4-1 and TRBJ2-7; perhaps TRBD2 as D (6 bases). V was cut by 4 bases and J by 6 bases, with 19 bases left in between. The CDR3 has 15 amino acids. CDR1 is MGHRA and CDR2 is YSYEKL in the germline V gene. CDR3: CASSPTGTLSFEQYF. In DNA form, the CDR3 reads TGCGCCAGCAGCCCGACCGGGACTCTAAGTTTCGAGCAGTACTTC.

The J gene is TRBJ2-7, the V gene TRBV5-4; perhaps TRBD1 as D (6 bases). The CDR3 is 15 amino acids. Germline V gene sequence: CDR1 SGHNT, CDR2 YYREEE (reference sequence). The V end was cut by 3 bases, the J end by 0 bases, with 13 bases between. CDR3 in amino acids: CASSSTTGFSYEQYF. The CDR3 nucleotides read TGTGCCAGCAGCTCGACGACAGGATTCTCCTACGAGCAGTACTTC.

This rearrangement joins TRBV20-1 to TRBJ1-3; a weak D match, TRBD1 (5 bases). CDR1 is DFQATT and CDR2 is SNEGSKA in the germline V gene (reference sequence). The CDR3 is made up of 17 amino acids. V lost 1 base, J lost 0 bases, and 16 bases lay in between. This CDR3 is CSARGARAIYSGNTIYF. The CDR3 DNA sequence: TGCAGTGCTAGAGGAGCCAGGGCTATCTACTCTGGAAACACCATATATTTT.

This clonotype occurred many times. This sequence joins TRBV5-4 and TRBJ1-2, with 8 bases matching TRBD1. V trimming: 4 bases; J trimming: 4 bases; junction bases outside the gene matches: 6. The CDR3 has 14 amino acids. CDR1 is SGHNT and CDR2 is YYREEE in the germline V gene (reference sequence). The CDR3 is CASSPGGFGYGYTF. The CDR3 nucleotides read TGTGCCAGCAGCCCAGGGGGCTTCGGCTATGGCTACACCTTC.

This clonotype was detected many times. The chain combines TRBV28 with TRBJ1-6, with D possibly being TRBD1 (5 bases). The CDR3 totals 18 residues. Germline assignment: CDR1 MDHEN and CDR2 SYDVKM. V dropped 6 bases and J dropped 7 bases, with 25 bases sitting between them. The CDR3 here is CASSLPPGHARSNSPLHF. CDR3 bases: TGTGCCAGCAGCTTGCCGCCAGGACACGCGAGATCAAATTCACCCCTCCACTTT.

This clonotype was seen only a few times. CDR3 sequence reads: CASSYAGRHTGELFF. The CDR3 DNA sequence: TGTGCCAGCAGTTACGCAGGGAGGCACACCGGGGAGCTGTTTTTT. The chain couples TRBV6-2 or TRBV6-3 to TRBJ2-2; D may be TRBD2 (6 bases). The V gene lost 2 bases and the J gene lost 3 bases, with 10 bases spanning the gap. The CDR3 is 15 amino acids. Germline CDR1 MNHEY, CDR2 SVGEGT.

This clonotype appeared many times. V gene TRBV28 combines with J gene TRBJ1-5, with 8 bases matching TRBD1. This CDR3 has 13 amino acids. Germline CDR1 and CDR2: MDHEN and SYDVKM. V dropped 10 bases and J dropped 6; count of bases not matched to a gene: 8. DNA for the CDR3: TGTGCCACCTCAGGGGGCAGGGGTCAGCCCCAGCATTTT. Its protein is CATSGGRGQPQHF.

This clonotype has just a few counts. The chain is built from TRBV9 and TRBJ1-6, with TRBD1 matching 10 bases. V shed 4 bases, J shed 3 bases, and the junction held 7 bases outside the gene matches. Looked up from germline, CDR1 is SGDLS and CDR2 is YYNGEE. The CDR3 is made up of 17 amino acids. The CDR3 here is CASSRDRGQNYNSPLHF. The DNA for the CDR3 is TGTGCCAGCAGCCGGGACAGGGGCCAAAACTATAATTCACCCCTCCACTTT.

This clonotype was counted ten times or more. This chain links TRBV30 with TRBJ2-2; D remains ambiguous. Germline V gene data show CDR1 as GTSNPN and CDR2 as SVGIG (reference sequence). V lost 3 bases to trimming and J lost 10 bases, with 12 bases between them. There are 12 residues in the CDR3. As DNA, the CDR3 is TGTGCCTGGAGGGGCCAGCCACTGGAGCTGTTTTTT. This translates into CAWRGQPLELFF.

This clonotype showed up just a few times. The CDR3 reads CASSLRGGPLGNEQFF. DNA for the CDR3: TGTGCCAGTAGTCTCCGGGGGGGGCCTCTTGGCAATGAGCAGTTCTTC. The chain combines TRBV19 with TRBJ2-1, with 8 bases matching TRBD2. Germline V gene lookup returns CDR1 LNHDA and CDR2 SQIVND (reference sequence). With V trimmed by 5 bases and J by 6 bases, 12 bases remained unmatched. CDR3 length: 16 amino acids.

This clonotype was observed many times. The CDR3 loop reads CSASTGGAFF. The DNA for the CDR3 is TGCAGTGCGTCGACAGGGGGAGCTTTCTTT. The J gene is TRBJ1-1, the V gene TRBV20-1; 9 bases align to TRBD1. This CDR3 has 10 amino acids. The germline V gene encodes CDR1 DFQATT and CDR2 SNEGSKA (reference sequence). V trimming: 6 bases; J trimming: 10 bases; junction bases outside the gene matches: 3.

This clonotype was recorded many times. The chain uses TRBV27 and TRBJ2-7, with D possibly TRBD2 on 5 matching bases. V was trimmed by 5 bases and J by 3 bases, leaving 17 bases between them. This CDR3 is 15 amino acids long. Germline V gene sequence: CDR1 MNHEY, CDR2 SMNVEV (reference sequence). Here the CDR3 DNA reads TGTGCCAGCAGTCCCAACACACTAGGATTCTACGAGCAGTACTTC. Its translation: CASSPNTLGFYEQYF.

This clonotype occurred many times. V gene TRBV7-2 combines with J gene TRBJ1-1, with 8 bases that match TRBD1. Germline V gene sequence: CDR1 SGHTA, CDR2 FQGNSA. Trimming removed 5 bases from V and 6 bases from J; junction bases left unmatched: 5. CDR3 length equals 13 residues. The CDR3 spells CASSTDRAAEAFF. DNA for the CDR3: TGTGCCAGCAGCACGGACAGGGCAGCTGAAGCTTTCTTT.

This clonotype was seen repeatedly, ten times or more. Written as DNA, the CDR3 is TGTGCCAGCTGGGCGGGGCGGGAAAAACTGTTTTTT. This codes for CASWAGREKLFF. The V call is TRBV28, the J call TRBJ1-4; D may be TRBD1 (5 bases). This CDR3 contains 12 residues. Germline CDR1 reads MDHEN; CDR2 reads SYDVKM. The germline V and J ends were trimmed by 8 bases and 8 bases, with 12 bases remaining between them.

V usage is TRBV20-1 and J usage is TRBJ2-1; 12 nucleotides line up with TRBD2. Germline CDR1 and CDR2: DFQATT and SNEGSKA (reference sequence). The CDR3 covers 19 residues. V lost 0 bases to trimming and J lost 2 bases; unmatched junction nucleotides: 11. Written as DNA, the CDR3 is TGCAGTGCTAGAGATACAGGGCCTAGCGGGGGGGTCCCCTACAATGAGCAGTTCTTC. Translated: CSARDTGPSGGVPYNEQFF.

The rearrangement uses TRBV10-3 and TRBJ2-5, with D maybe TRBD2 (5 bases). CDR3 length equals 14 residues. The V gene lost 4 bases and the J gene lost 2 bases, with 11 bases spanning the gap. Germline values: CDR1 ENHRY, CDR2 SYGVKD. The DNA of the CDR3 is TGTGCCATCAGTGCGGGGATTAAACAAGAGACCCAGTACTTC. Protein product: CAISAGIKQETQYF.

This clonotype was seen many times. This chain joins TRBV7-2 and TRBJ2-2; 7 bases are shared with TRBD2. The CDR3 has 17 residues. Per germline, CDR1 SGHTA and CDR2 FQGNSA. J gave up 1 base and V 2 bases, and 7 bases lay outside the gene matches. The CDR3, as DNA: TGTGCCAGCAGCTTACAATTCGGGGGGTTGAACACCGGGGAGCTGTTTTTT. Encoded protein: CASSLQFGGLNTGELFF.

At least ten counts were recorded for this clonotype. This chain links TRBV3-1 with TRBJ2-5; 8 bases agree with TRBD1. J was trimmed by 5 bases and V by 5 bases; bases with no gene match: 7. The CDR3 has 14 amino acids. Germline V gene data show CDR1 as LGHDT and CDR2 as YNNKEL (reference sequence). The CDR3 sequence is CASSIQGAGETQYF. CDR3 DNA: TGTGCCAGCAGCATCCAGGGGGCGGGTGAGACCCAGTACTTC.

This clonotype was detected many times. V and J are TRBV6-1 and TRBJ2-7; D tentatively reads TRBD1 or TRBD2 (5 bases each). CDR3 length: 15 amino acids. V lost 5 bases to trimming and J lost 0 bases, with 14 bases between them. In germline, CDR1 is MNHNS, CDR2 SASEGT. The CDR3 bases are TGTGCCAGCAGTCCTCCCGGGACCATCTCCTACGAGCAGTACTTC. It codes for CASSPPGTISYEQYF.